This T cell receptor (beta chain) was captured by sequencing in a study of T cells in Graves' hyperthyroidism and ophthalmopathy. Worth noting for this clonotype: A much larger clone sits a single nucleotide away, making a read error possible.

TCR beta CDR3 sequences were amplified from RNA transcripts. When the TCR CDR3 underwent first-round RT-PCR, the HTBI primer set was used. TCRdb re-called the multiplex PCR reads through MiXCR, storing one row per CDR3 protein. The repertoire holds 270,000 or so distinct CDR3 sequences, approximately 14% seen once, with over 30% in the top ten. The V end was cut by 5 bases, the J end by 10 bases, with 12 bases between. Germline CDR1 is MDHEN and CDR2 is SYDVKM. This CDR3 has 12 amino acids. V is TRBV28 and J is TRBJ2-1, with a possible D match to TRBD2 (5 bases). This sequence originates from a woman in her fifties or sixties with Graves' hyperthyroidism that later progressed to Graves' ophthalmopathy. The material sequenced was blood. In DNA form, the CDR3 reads TGTGCCAGCAGTCCTAGCTTGCGAGAGCAGTTCTTC. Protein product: CASSPSLREQFF.